A selection of T cell receptor beta chains follows, all from one sample in a study of CD8 T cells in ankylosing spondylitis. TCRdb fed the 5' RACE reads into MiXCR, producing one record per CDR3 protein. Of approximately 92,000 distinct CDR3 sequences in the sample, around 10% were seen once. The sequenced sample was blood, either unsorted or a sorted T cell fraction (not recorded which). The receptors here all came from a male donor with ankylosing spondylitis or in good health (not recorded which). The CDR3 runs from the conserved cysteine through the conserved F or W. Fields, in order: J gene, V gene, clone size, D gene, CDR3 protein, CDR3 DNA. D genes are given only for firm matches. Expanded clones are given a class, and other clones once, few, many or no size at all.

TRBJ2-1 | TRBV4-2 | . | . | CASSPGGRSYNEQFF | TGTGCCAGCAGCCCTGGGGGCCGATCCTACAATGAGCAGTTCTTC
TRBJ2-5 | TRBV6-1 | many | . | CASSEGSETQYF | TGTGCCAGCAGTGAAGGGTCAGAGACCCAGTACTTC
TRBJ2-7 | TRBV3-1 | many | . | CASSQGSVHYEQYF | TGTGCCAGCAGCCAAGGTTCGGTACACTACGAGCAGTACTTC
TRBJ1-4 | TRBV5-6 | . | . | CVSSFRTSGEKLFF | TGTGTCAGCAGCTTCAGGACCTCGGGAGAAAAACTGTTTTTT
TRBJ2-1 | TRBV2 | many | . | CASLGPNEQFF | TGTGCCAGCCTGGGTCCTAATGAGCAGTTCTTC
TRBJ1-6 | TRBV12-3/TRBV12-4 | . | . | CASSPGQANSPLHF | TGTGCCAGCAGTCCGGGACAAGCTAATTCACCCCTCCACTTT
TRBJ1-2 | TRBV18 | many | . | CASSPPGPDYGYTF | TGTGCCAGCTCACCACCCGGACCTGACTATGGCTACACCTTC
TRBJ2-2 | TRBV29-1 | few | TRBD1 | CSVTGVKGLTGELFF | TGCAGCGTCACAGGGGTAAAGGGATTAACCGGGGAGCTGTTTTTT
TRBJ2-3 | TRBV12-3/TRBV12-4 | many | TRBD1 | CASRGQATDTQYF | TGTGCCAGCAGGGGACAGGCTACAGATACGCAGTATTTT
TRBJ2-5 | TRBV3-1 | . | . | CASSLLIGGLKETQYF | TGTGCCAGCAGCCTGTTGATCGGGGGCCTAAAAGAGACCCAGTACTTC
TRBJ2-1 | TRBV20-1 | . | . | CSASFAGRNNEQFF | TGCAGTGCTAGCTTCGCGGGGAGGAACAATGAGCAGTTCTTC
TRBJ2-1 | TRBV20-1 | many | TRBD2 | CSARERDGGALNEQFF | TGCAGTGCTAGAGAACGAGACGGGGGGGCATTGAATGAGCAGTTCTTC
TRBJ2-1 | TRBV7-2 | . | TRBD2 | CASQRERGSYNEQFF | TGTGCCAGCCAAAGGGAGCGGGGCTCCTACAATGAGCAGTTCTTC
TRBJ2-1 | TRBV5-1 | many | . | CASHFGNEQFF | TGCGCCAGCCATTTCGGGAATGAGCAGTTCTTC
TRBJ2-5 | TRBV20-1 | many | . | CSAPRQGIQETQYF | TGCAGTGCTCCCCGGCAGGGTATCCAAGAGACCCAGTACTTC
TRBJ2-4 | TRBV11-2 | few | . | CASSLLGLAKNIQYF | TGTGCCAGCAGCTTGTTGGGCCTAGCCAAAAACATTCAGTACTTC
TRBJ1-5 | TRBV7-2 | many | . | CASSLAGSGLNQPQHF | TGTGCCAGCAGCTTAGCGGGATCAGGACTCAATCAGCCCCAGCATTTT
TRBJ2-5 | TRBV20-1 | many | . | CSWGGSETQYF | TGCAGTTGGGGGGGCAGTGAGACCCAGTACTTC
TRBJ2-1 | TRBV12-3/TRBV12-4 | many | . | CASSPRSTHNEQFF | TGTGCCAGCAGTCCCCGTTCTACTCACAATGAGCAGTTCTTC
TRBJ2-1 | TRBV7-6 | many | . | CASSLVLGSVYNEQFF | TGTGCCAGCAGCTTAGTGTTGGGTAGTGTGTACAATGAGCAGTTCTTC
TRBJ1-3 | TRBV5-1 | many | TRBD1 | CASSSPPGTGDGNTIYF | TGCGCCAGCAGCTCTCCTCCCGGGACAGGGGACGGAAACACCATATATTTT
TRBJ2-4 | TRBV20-1 | many | TRBD2 | CSARLAGSPVDIQYF | TGCAGTGCTCGGCTAGCGGGGTCCCCTGTGGACATTCAGTACTTC
TRBJ2-2 | TRBV19 | few | TRBD2 | CASSIVGLAGGQNTGELFF | TGTGCCAGTAGTATAGTCGGACTAGCGGGGGGGCAGAACACCGGGGAGCTGTTTTTT
TRBJ2-5 | TRBV2 | many | TRBD2 | CASRKTSGGDETQYF | TGTGCCAGCAGAAAAACTAGCGGGGGCGATGAGACCCAGTACTTC
TRBJ2-7 | TRBV5-1 | . | . | CASSLRSRPYEQYF | TGCGCCAGCAGCTTGAGGAGCAGACCCTACGAGCAGTACTTC
TRBJ2-3 | TRBV6-2/TRBV6-3 | many | . | CASSSPVQDTQYF | TGTGCCAGCAGTTCGCCCGTCCAAGATACGCAGTATTTT
TRBJ1-2 | TRBV27 | few | TRBD1 | CASSYGQGDGYTF | TGTGCCAGCAGTTACGGACAGGGGGATGGCTACACCTTC
TRBJ1-1 | TRBV20-1 | many | . | CSAEADRLMNTEAFF | TGCAGTGCTGAAGCGGACAGACTCATGAACACTGAAGCTTTCTTT
TRBJ2-3 | TRBV29-1 | many | . | CSVDTALDTQYF | TGCAGCGTTGACACTGCGTTAGATACGCAGTATTTT
TRBJ2-3 | TRBV29-1 | few | . | CSVEIGSADTQYF | TGCAGCGTTGAAATTGGGTCAGCAGATACGCAGTATTTT
TRBJ2-1 | TRBV12-3/TRBV12-4 | once | TRBD1 | CTFCGRDRGPGMVYNEQFF | TGTACCTTCTGTGGAAGGGACAGGGGGCCCGGGATGGTTTACAATGAGCAGTTCTTC
TRBJ1-4 | TRBV28 | many | . | CASVQGLDEKLFF | TGTGCCAGCGTACAGGGTTTGGATGAAAAACTGTTTTTT
TRBJ2-1 | TRBV28 | many | TRBD2 | CASSLFRTSYEQFF | TGTGCCAGCAGTTTATTTCGGACTAGCTATGAGCAGTTCTTC
TRBJ1-6 | TRBV20-1 | medium-sized | TRBD1 | CSASGQYNSPLHF | TGCAGTGCTTCGGGACAGTATAATTCACCCCTCCACTTT
TRBJ2-4 | TRBV7-2 | few | . | CASSLALVTDLAKNIQYF | TGTGCCAGCAGCTTAGCCTTGGTGACAGACTTAGCCAAAAACATTCAGTACTTC